This T cell receptor (beta chain) emerged from a study of T cells in Graves' hyperthyroidism and ophthalmopathy. General study results and limits: The model predicted ophthalmopathy a median approximately seven months before onset. Blood also held most thyroid clonotypes expanded beyond 0.001.

Exclusion followed for patients with uncontrolled infection, other autoimmune disease, pregnancy or lactation. Clinicians diagnosed patients from clinical symptoms, serum thyroxine and TRAb, thyroid ultrasound and orbital computed tomography. This clonotype was seen at least ten times. Its specificity is unknown. This CDR3 has 14 amino acids. Germline V gives CDR1 SNHLY, CDR2 FYNNEI. Deletions cut 4 bases from V and 4 bases from J, with 14 bases between. TCR beta CDR3 regions were amplified from RNA transcripts. TCR CDR3 regions were first amplified by RT-PCR with HTBI primers. TCRdb re-called the multiplex PCR reads through MiXCR, storing one row per CDR3 protein. The sample has about 570,000 distinct CDR3 sequences, 40% to 55% seen once.

The TCR sequence derives from an adult woman with Graves' disease, either hyperthyroidism or ophthalmopathy (not recorded which). The chain has TRBV2 and TRBJ2-7; a possible D gene is TRBD2 (5 bases). The sample was peripheral blood or thyroid tissue (not recorded which). Here the CDR3 DNA reads TGTGCCAGCAGTGGTCGGCTAGCTGGATACGAGCAGTACTTC. Residues: CASSGRLAGYEQYF.